One T cell receptor beta chain is described in this entry. Its antigen is unknown. This sample stems from a study of lymphopenia after photon versus proton radiotherapy. This CDR3 has 16 residues. V was trimmed by 2 bases and J by 0 bases, leaving 11 bases between them. Per the germline V gene, CDR1 is SGHTA and CDR2 is FQGNSA. Study-level points and caveats: Post-nadir diversity loss with photons came from oligoclonal expansion, particularly CD8+ Temra cells. Under photons, naive T cells and diversity fell while effector/memory populations rose.

The protocol was immunoSEQ multiplex PCR, while the TCRdb copy is restricted to in-frame clones and leaves out a portion. This sample yields tens of thousands of clones, of which roughly 90% are seen a single time; approximately 2.9% belongs to the top ten. The receptor was derived from a woman between 65 and 79 years old with pancreatic cancer. The chain has TRBV7-2 and TRBJ1-3, with D hard to call. Sample: peripheral blood, taken from a patient treated with photon-based radiotherapy. The CDR3 reads CASSLSGPNSGNTIYF. The CDR3 DNA follows: TGTGCCAGCAGCTTATCGGGTCCGAACTCTGGAAACACCATATATTTT.